A single sample is the source of the 3 T cell receptor beta chains below, sequenced in a study of blood T cell repertoires in COVID-19. Only in-frame clones appear in the TCRdb table, and some are missing; sequencing was by immunoSEQ multiplex PCR. The repertoire holds some 260,000 clones, with 88% as singletons. Sequenced input: peripheral blood. Source of these receptors: a human donor in a cohort sampled during active COVID-19.

The rearrangement uses TRBV6-5 and TRBJ2-2; the match to TRBD2 covers 11 bases. V trimming: 6 bases; J trimming: 5 bases; junction bases outside the gene matches: 5. Germline V gene lookup returns CDR1 MNHEY and CDR2 SVGAGI. This CDR3 comprises 15 residues. The CDR3 nucleotides are TGTGCCAGCAGGGTAGCGGGAGGGCGGACCGGGGAGCTGTTTTTT. It codes for CASRVAGGRTGELFF.

This clone was observed a handful of times. The rearrangement joins TRBV6-6 to TRBJ1-1, with a possible D match to TRBD1 (5 bases). The CDR3 length is 17 residues. The germline gives CDR1 MNHNY, CDR2 SVGAGI (reference sequence). The V and J ends lost 5 bases and 3 bases respectively, with 22 bases between them. Written as DNA, the CDR3 is TGTGCCAGCAGTCAGAGGTGGGGGGTGGGGGAGGACACTGAAGCTTTCTTT. This translates into CASSQRWGVGEDTEAFF.

This clone occurred a few times. This rearrangement joins TRBV2 to TRBJ2-7, with 8 bases that match TRBD1. Germline V gene lookup returns CDR1 SNHLY and CDR2 FYNNEI. There are 12 residues in the CDR3. Germline trimming cut 6 bases from V and 7 bases from J; bases unmatched to any gene: 5. The CDR3 loop is CASRGWTGEQYF. In nucleotides, the CDR3 is TGTGCCAGCAGGGGATGGACAGGGGAGCAGTACTTC.